The 12 T cell receptor beta chains below all came from one sample that was sequenced in a study of T cells in localized non-small cell lung cancer. Produced via immunoSEQ multiplex PCR; TCRdb's table is partial and in-frame only. The sample lists approximately 52,000 clones, approximately 80% seen once, with less than 20% in the top ten. The specimen was peripheral blood, collected before any cancer treatment. The receptor source for this set is a man aged 40 to 70 with stage I squamous cell lung carcinoma.

CDR3 coding DNA: TGCGCCAGCAGCCAAGAACAGGGGTTTGTGAACACTGAAGCTTTCTTT. It translates to CASSQEQGFVNTEAFF. This chain uses TRBV1 with TRBJ1-1; TRBD1 is the table's D call, not checked against the DNA. TRBV1 is deemed a pseudogene. This CDR3 is 16 amino acids long.

The V and J genes are TRBV7-2 and TRBJ2-5; 11 nucleotides match TRBD2. Trimming took 4 bases from V and 1 from J; bases not matched to a gene: 5. The V gene's germline CDR1 is SGHTA and CDR2 FQGNSA. CDR3 length: 16 residues. The CDR3 sequence is CASSSWGLAVQETQYF. The CDR3 bases are TGTGCCAGCAGCTCCTGGGGACTAGCGGTCCAAGAGACCCAGTACTTC.

V and J are TRBV30 and TRBJ1-6; D gene unclear. Per germline, CDR1 GTSNPN and CDR2 SVGIG (reference sequence). The CDR3 has 14 amino acids. With 3 bases removed from V and 4 bases from J, the gap between germline ends came to 10 bases. DNA of the CDR3: TGTGCCTGGAGACCGGGTTATTATAATTCACCCCTCCACTTT. Translated: CAWRPGYYNSPLHF.

The chain links TRBV7-9 to TRBJ2-2, with 8 bases fitting TRBD2. CDR1 SEHNR and CDR2 FQNEAQ come from the germline V gene (reference sequence). The CDR3 spans 16 residues. J was trimmed by 2 bases and V by 4 bases; bases with no gene match: 6. CDR3 bases: TGTGCCAGCAGCTCCTCAGCGGGGGAAAACACCGGGGAGCTGTTTTTT. This encodes CASSSSAGENTGELFF.

Ten or more counts support this clone. This chain connects TRBV4-3 to TRBJ2-2; 14 positions agree with TRBD2. Germline CDR1 is LGHNA and CDR2 is YSLEER. The CDR3 covers 18 residues. The V segment lost 1 base and the J segment 8 bases; nucleotides outside the gene matches: 9. Here the CDR3 DNA reads TGCGCCAGCAGCCAAGGGGGACTAGCGGGGGCTAAAGCAGGGGAGCTGTTTTTT. Translation: CASSQGGLAGAKAGELFF.

The chain carries TRBV4-2 and TRBJ1-6, with TRBD1 as a possible D gene (5 bases). Germline CDR1 LGHNA, CDR2 YNFKEQ. This CDR3 comprises 16 residues. Trimming cost V 0 bases and J 9 bases, with 15 bases left between them. In DNA form, the CDR3 reads TGTGCCAGCAGCCAAGATCCCGGGACGGGAATTTCACCCCTCCACTTT. Protein: CASSQDPGTGISPLHF.

The table lists this clone with a few counts. CDR3 in amino acids: CASSPGHLYEQYF. The CDR3 nucleotides read TGTGCCAGCAGTCCGGGACACCTCTACGAGCAGTACTTC. The genes are TRBV28 and TRBJ2-7; possibly TRBD1 for D (6 bases). V was pared by 5 bases and J by 3 bases, with 11 bases between. The germline CDR1 and CDR2 sequences are MDHEN and SYDVKM. This CDR3 has 13 residues.

The chain carries TRBV21-1 and TRBJ2-7. TRBV21-1 is noted as a pseudogene. The CDR3 is 14 amino acids. Here the CDR3 DNA reads TGTGCCAGCAGCTCCCGGGGCCTTAGCGACGAGCAGTACTTC. Its protein product is CASSSRGLSDEQYF.

V gene TRBV28 combines with J gene TRBJ2-3, with unresolved D. The CDR3 has 11 residues. Per the germline V gene, CDR1 is MDHEN and CDR2 is SYDVKM. Trimming stripped 5 bases from V and 4 bases from J, with 4 bases between. CDR3 bases: TGTGCCAGCAGTGGTCCAGATACGCAGTATTTT. It is translated as CASSGPDTQYF.

The chain combines TRBV5-6 with TRBJ1-2, with D hard to call. CDR1 is SGHDT and CDR2 is YYEEEE in the germline V gene. V lost 0 bases and J 7 bases, leaving 7 bases between the germline ends. CDR3 length equals 12 residues. The DNA of the CDR3 is TGTGCCAGCAGCTTGGAATTAGGTGGCTACACCTTC. This encodes CASSLELGGYTF.

This chain connects TRBV9 to TRBJ2-2; D is possibly TRBD1 (6 bases). From germline, CDR1 is SGDLS and CDR2 YYNGEE. This CDR3 region has 13 residues. The V gene lost 5 bases and the J gene lost 6 bases, with 11 bases spanning the gap. The CDR3 DNA is TGTGCCAGCAGGCTGTCAGGGGCCGGGGAGCTGTTTTTT. Amino acids: CASRLSGAGELFF.

This chain joins TRBV5-6 and TRBJ1-1; D perhaps matches TRBD1 (5 bases). Germline V gives CDR1 SGHDT, CDR2 YYEEEE. The CDR3 extends over 15 amino acids. Between the trimmed V and J ends, which lost 1 base and 2 bases, there was a span of 12 bases. The CDR3 DNA sequence: TGTGCCAGCAGCTTGAGGAGGACACTTAACACTGAAGCTTTCTTT. Translation gives CASSLRRTLNTEAFF. The entire variable domain, with the rest obtained from reference TRBV5-6 and TRBJ1-1, is as follows: DAGVTQSPTHLIKTRGQQVTLRCSPKSGHDTVSWYQQALGQGPQFIFQYYEEEERQRGNFPDRFSGHQFPNYSSELNVNALLLGDSALYLCASSLRRTLNTEAFFGQGTRLTVV.